The 11 T cell receptor beta chains below come from one sample, sequenced in a study of shared clonotypes between healthy human individuals. Clones were read by immunoSEQ multiplex PCR, and TCRdb kept only the in-frame ones, dropping some. The sample includes about 1.5 million clones, approximately 98% seen only once; the top ten take about 0.42%. The source material was naive CD4+ T cells sorted from blood. Documented subset: CD45RA+ positively selected. These receptors were obtained from a man under 40 in good health.

The V call is TRBV4-3, the J call TRBJ2-7, with D perhaps TRBD2 (5 bases). Germline loops: CDR1 LGHNA, CDR2 YSLEER. Trimming removed 0 bases at V and 9 bases at J, with 18 bases between. The CDR3 contains 15 residues. The CDR3 sequence is CASSQDSLAGDRQYF. The CDR3 DNA sequence: TGCGCCAGCAGCCAAGACAGTCTAGCCGGGGATAGGCAGTACTTC.

This chain uses TRBV11-2 with TRBJ2-5, with TRBD2 as a possible D gene (6 bases). Per germline, CDR1 SGHAT and CDR2 FQNNGV. CDR3 length: 16 amino acids. Trimming took 5 bases from V and 7 from J, leaving 23 bases between them. The CDR3 nucleotides read TGTGCCAGCAGCAGCCGACTAGGGAAAGAATTGGGGACCCAGTACTTC. Protein sequence: CASSSRLGKELGTQYF.

Only one count was recorded for this clone. The gene calls are TRBV29-1 and TRBJ2-3; D unclear. V lost 2 bases, J lost 0 bases, and 12 bases lay in between. Germline V lookup: CDR1 SQVTM, CDR2 ANQGSEA. The CDR3 loop spans 15 amino acids. The CDR3 reads CSVELLSDSTDTQYF. Written as DNA, the CDR3 is TGCAGCGTTGAACTACTTTCAGATAGCACAGATACGCAGTATTTT.

This clone was detected only once. The rearrangement uses TRBV7-9 and TRBJ1-3; 8 bases are a match to TRBD1. CDR1 and CDR2 (germline): SEHNR, FQNEAQ (reference sequence). This CDR3 comprises 14 residues. V dropped 5 bases and J dropped 5; count of bases not matched to a gene: 5. The DNA of the CDR3 is TGTGCCAGCAGCACCTACAGGGGGAGAAACACCATATATTTT. Its translation is CASSTYRGRNTIYF.

This rearrangement joins TRBV9 to TRBJ2-1; 7 nucleotides agree with TRBD1. Germline V gives CDR1 SGDLS, CDR2 YYNGEE. The trim removed 3 bases at V and 4 bases at J, leaving 7 bases unmatched. This CDR3 comprises 15 residues. The CDR3 is CASSGQGIGYNEQFF. The CDR3 DNA reads TGTGCCAGCAGCGGACAGGGTATTGGGTACAATGAGCAGTTCTTC.

V usage is TRBV7-6 and J usage is TRBJ1-3; D is undetermined. The germline gives CDR1 SGHVS, CDR2 FNYEAQ. The V gene lost 5 bases and the J gene lost 1 base, with 12 bases spanning the gap. The CDR3 covers 15 residues. CDR3 in DNA: TGTGCCAGCAGCAGGCAAGTGGGATCTGGAAACACCATATATTTT. Amino acids: CASSRQVGSGNTIYF.

This chain connects TRBV2 to TRBJ1-5; TRBD1 might be the D (5 bases). The CDR3 extends over 13 amino acids. Germline V gene lookup returns CDR1 SNHLY and CDR2 FYNNEI. V was shortened by 4 bases and J by 9 bases, with 13 bases between the two germline ends. The CDR3 is CASSGDWVGPQHF. In DNA form, the CDR3 reads TGTGCCAGCAGTGGGGACTGGGTCGGGCCCCAGCATTTT.

This sequence joins TRBV2 and TRBJ1-1; D unresolved. Trimming took off 3 bases at V and 0 bases at J, with 11 bases between the two ends. The CDR3 length is 15 residues. Per the germline V gene, CDR1 is SNHLY and CDR2 is FYNNEI. The CDR3 here is CASSESLPMNTEAFF. The CDR3 DNA is TGTGCCAGCAGTGAGTCTTTGCCTATGAACACTGAAGCTTTCTTT.

V usage is TRBV7-9 and J usage is TRBJ1-2; D might be TRBD1 (6 bases). The CDR3 has 15 residues. Trimming removed 7 bases from V and 4 bases from J, with 19 bases in between. CDR1 and CDR2 (germline): SEHNR, FQNEAQ (reference sequence). As DNA, the CDR3 is TGTGCCAGCATCACCCAAGGGGGAGGGACCTATGGCTACACCTTC. Amino acid sequence: CASITQGGGTYGYTF.

The rearrangement joins TRBV28 to TRBJ2-7, with D possibly TRBD2 on 7 matching bases. Trimming stripped 4 bases from V and 3 bases from J, with 16 bases between. The length of the CDR3 is 15 residues. Germline CDR1 is MDHEN and CDR2 is SYDVKM. The CDR3 nucleotides are TGTGCCAGCAGTTCTGGGGGGGCGGCCCTCTACGAGCAGTACTTC. It specifies CASSSGGAALYEQYF.

The chain employs TRBV18 and TRBJ2-1; D unresolved. CDR1 and CDR2 from the germline V gene are KGHSH and LQKENI. The CDR3 covers 16 residues. Trimming took off 0 bases at V and 0 bases at J, with 9 bases between the two ends. The chain's CDR3 is CASSPPRWSSYNEQFF. The CDR3, as DNA: TGTGCCAGCTCACCACCGCGGTGGAGCTCCTACAATGAGCAGTTCTTC.